This T cell receptor (beta chain) was recorded in a study of blood T cells in healthy people across ages. Germline V gene lookup returns CDR1 MNHEY and CDR2 SMNVEV (reference sequence). V was clipped by 8 bases and J by 10 bases, with 15 bases between them. The CDR3 contains 13 residues. This clonotype was seen a few times. Through a sample-barcoded 5' primer and a J-beta primer mix, a second PCR was run for roughly 7 to 11 cycles. TCRdb called the 5' RACE reads again in MiXCR, with one record for every CDR3 protein. In the table there are roughly 730,000 distinct CDR3 sequences, about 56% of which are singletons.

The receptor was derived from a man aged 40-55 years in good health. Sequencing was done on a sample of blood. The rearrangement links TRBV27 to TRBJ1-6; D is undetermined. CDR3 coding DNA: TGTGCCAGCGCGATTAGTTTAGTCTCACCCCTCCACTTT. Its protein is CASAISLVSPLHF.